The 25 T cell receptor beta chains presented below share a single source sample, sequenced in a study of T cell repertoires in cytomegalovirus infection (dated by TCRdb to 2018 to 2020). No antigen is known for these receptors. Read against the paper, the sample's treatment or condition label means: in vitro stimulation with specific CMV peptide epitopes to enrich CMV-specific T cells. The data were produced on an Illumina HiSeq 1500. The public reads were quality trimmed at Q25 with fastp and then assembled into clones with MiXCR by TCRdb, keeping productive beta chains. Each record represents a unique CDR3 protein, reported with the most common genes and DNA among its rows. This sample lists hundreds of thousands of distinct CDR3 sequences; approximately 29% were detected once. The ten largest account for around 12% of the sample. This sample comprised cultured CD8+ T cells from PBMCs, obtained from culture after CMV antigen stimulation. The receptor source for this set is a human donor in good health (CMV status not recorded). Some clones in this sample may be carry-over from other donors' samples.

J is TRBJ2-5 and V is TRBV7-9, with D perhaps TRBD1 (5 bases). The CDR3 contains 14 residues. Trimming removed 4 bases from V and 2 bases from J, with 11 bases in between. Per the germline V gene, CDR1 is SEHNR and CDR2 is FQNEAQ (reference sequence). CDR3 DNA: TGTGCCAGCAGCTCCTGGCAGGGTCAAGAGACCCAGTACTTC. Amino acids: CASSSWQGQETQYF.

CDR3 loop: CASSGLGNPLFFEAFF. As DNA, the CDR3 is TGTGCCAGCAGTGGATTAGGGAACCCCCTTTTTTTTGAAGCTTTCTTT. The gene calls are TRBV12-3 or TRBV12-4 and TRBJ1-1; D call uncertain. The CDR3 extends over 16 amino acids. V lost 5 bases and J 7 bases, leaving 23 bases between the germline ends.

This clonotype was recorded a few times. V and J are TRBV11-2 and TRBJ2-5; possibly TRBD1 for D (6 bases). V lost 5 bases and J lost 3, with 16 bases in between. The CDR3 loop spans 15 amino acids. The germline V gene has CDR1 SGHAT and CDR2 FQNNGV. CDR3 sequence reads: CASSRTPGEKETQYF. The CDR3 nucleotides are TGTGCCAGCAGCCGGACGCCAGGGGAGAAAGAGACCCAGTACTTC. Together with reference TRBV11-2 and TRBJ2-5, the CDR3 gives the full variable domain: EAGVAQSPRYKIIEKRQSVAFWCNPISGHATLYWYQQILGQGPKLLIQFQNNGVVDDSQLPKDRFSAERLKGVDSTLKIQPAKLEDSAVYLCASSRTPGEKETQYFGPGTRLLVL.

This clonotype was counted a few times. The CDR3 nucleotides read TGTGCCAGCAGCTCCGTAGGGGGTAACTATGGCTACACCTTC. It specifies CASSSVGGNYGYTF. This chain joins TRBV7-9 and TRBJ1-2, with D tentatively TRBD1 (6 bases). V was pared by 4 bases and J by 1 base, with 10 bases between. Per the germline V gene, CDR1 is SEHNR and CDR2 is FQNEAQ (reference sequence). The CDR3 length is 14 residues.

This clonotype showed up many times. V usage is TRBV7-9 and J usage is TRBJ2-3; D uncertain. The CDR3 extends over 12 amino acids. Germline V gene data show CDR1 as SEHNR and CDR2 as FQNEAQ (reference sequence). V lost 6 bases and J lost 0, with 4 bases in between. Here the CDR3 DNA reads TGTGCCAGCAGGAGTAGCACAGATACGCAGTATTTT. Its protein is CASRSSTDTQYF.

This clonotype was observed a few times. J is TRBJ2-4 and V is TRBV19; 10 bases map to TRBD2. The germline gives CDR1 LNHDA, CDR2 SQIVND (reference sequence). V lost 11 bases to trimming and J lost 6 bases; unmatched junction nucleotides: 10. The CDR3 has 14 amino acids. For the CDR3, the DNA is TGTGCCGCCTCGAGTAGCGGGGGGAGAAACATTCAGTACTTC. Its translation is CAASSSGGRNIQYF.

In nucleotides, the CDR3 is TGTGCCAGCAGCCCAGGGGTACAGAAAACAAATGAGCAGTTCTTC. Protein product: CASSPGVQKTNEQFF. This chain joins TRBV7-6 and TRBJ2-1; D perhaps matches TRBD1 (6 bases). Germline CDR1 SGHVS, CDR2 FNYEAQ. With 5 bases removed from V and 7 bases from J, the gap between germline ends came to 18 bases. The CDR3 sequence is 15 residues long.

The genes are TRBV24-1 and TRBJ1-5; perhaps TRBD1 as D (6 bases). Per germline, CDR1 KGHDR and CDR2 SFDVKD. The CDR3 extends over 14 amino acids. V lost 5 bases and J 0 bases, leaving 7 bases between the germline ends. As DNA, the CDR3 is TGTGCCACCAGTGGGACAGTTAGCAATCAGCCCCAGCATTTT. This translates into CATSGTVSNQPQHF.

Many counts were recorded for this clonotype. The gene calls are TRBV7-6 and TRBJ1-5; the match to TRBD1 covers 10 bases. The CDR3 has 14 residues. The V gene's germline CDR1 is SGHVS and CDR2 FNYEAQ. The trim removed 8 bases at V and 3 bases at J, leaving 4 bases unmatched. CDR3 residues: CASGTGDFNQPQHF. The CDR3 DNA reads TGTGCCAGCGGGACAGGGGATTTCAATCAGCCCCAGCATTTT.

This sequence joins TRBV7-9 and TRBJ2-2; TRBD2 might be the D (6 bases). The CDR3 has 17 residues. Germline CDR1 and CDR2: SEHNR and FQNEAQ (reference sequence). Trimming left V 5 bases short and J 5 bases short, with 21 bases between. The CDR3 loop is CASSTRDSLTPTGELFF. The CDR3 DNA is TGTGCCAGCAGCACGCGGGACTCCTTAACCCCAACCGGGGAGCTGTTTTTT.

In the case of this clonotype: With a much larger clone just one base away, this may be a read error. The chain combines TRBV7-2 with TRBJ1-5; D gene unclear. The J call is uncertain, as TRBJ2-3 better fits the DNA end. Germline-derived CDR1 and CDR2 are SGHTA and FQGNSA. The CDR3 covers 15 residues. This chain's CDR3 is CASSLRVARNQPQYF. DNA for the CDR3: TGTGCCAGCAGCTTAAGAGTCGCCCGCAATCAGCCCCAGTATTTT.

This clonotype was detected many times. The chain recombines TRBV7-2 with TRBJ2-7, with 10 nucleotides matching TRBD2. In germline, CDR1 is SGHTA, CDR2 FQGNSA. There are 16 residues in the CDR3. Losses at the gene ends were 3 bases for V and 3 bases for J; bases not matched to a gene: 8. The CDR3 coding sequence is TGTGCCAGCAGCTTCCGACTAGCGGGTTTGAGCTACGAGCAGTACTTC. Translating it yields CASSFRLAGLSYEQYF.

CDR3 loop: CASSYSPAGSYEQYV. CDR3 bases: TGTGCCAGCAGTTACTCCCCGGCAGGGAGCTACGAGCAGTACGTC. The chain has TRBV6-2 or TRBV6-3 and TRBJ2-7; either TRBD1 or TRBD2 may supply D (5 bases each). V was cut by 0 bases and J by 3 bases, with 12 bases left in between. The germline V gene has CDR1 MNHEY and CDR2 SVGEGT. The CDR3 runs 15 residues.

The chain uses TRBV6-6 and TRBJ2-5; D ambiguous. The CDR3 is made up of 12 amino acids. With 8 bases removed from V and 8 bases from J, the gap between germline ends came to 15 bases. Germline CDR1 reads MNHNY; CDR2 reads SVGAGI (reference sequence). The CDR3 protein is CASLSSSETQYF. The CDR3 region has the DNA TGTGCCAGCCTCTCGTCCAGCGAAACCCAGTACTTC.

The J gene is TRBJ1-1, the V gene TRBV6-6; the D is unclear. From germline, CDR1 is MNHNY and CDR2 SVGAGI (reference sequence). V was shortened by 0 bases and J by 2 bases, with 7 bases between the two germline ends. This CDR3 region has 14 residues. CDR3: CASSYSQANTEAFF. In DNA, the CDR3 is TGTGCCAGCAGTTACTCGCAGGCCAACACTGAAGCTTTCTTT.

This sequence joins TRBV2 and TRBJ2-5, with 7 bases aligning to TRBD2. This CDR3 has 14 residues. Trimming took 6 bases from V and 5 from J; bases not matched to a gene: 9. The V gene's germline CDR1 is SNHLY and CDR2 FYNNEI. This CDR3 reads CASSETGGRETQYF. The DNA of the CDR3 is TGTGCCAGCAGCGAGACGGGGGGTCGGGAGACCCAGTACTTC.

This clonotype was seen a handful of times. The chain couples TRBV6-1 to TRBJ1-5; possibly TRBD1 for D (6 bases). Germline CDR1 is MNHNS and CDR2 is SASEGT. The CDR3 length is 13 residues. Trimming took 7 bases from V and 2 from J, leaving 9 bases between them. The CDR3 loop is CASKPGGNQPQHF. The CDR3, as DNA: TGTGCCAGCAAACCAGGGGGCAATCAGCCCCAGCATTTT.

This clonotype was seen more than once but under ten times. This chain joins TRBV6-2 or TRBV6-3 and TRBJ1-2; D remains unclear. Germline V gene lookup returns CDR1 MNHEY and CDR2 SVGEGT. This CDR3 spans 13 amino acids. V dropped 0 bases and J dropped 4 bases, with 6 bases sitting between them. The CDR3 sequence is CASSYSTVYGYTF. CDR3 DNA sequence: TGTGCCAGCAGTTACTCGACGGTCTATGGCTACACCTTC.

J is TRBJ1-1 and V is TRBV20-1, with D possibly TRBD1 on 5 matching bases. Germline V gene data show CDR1 as DFQATT and CDR2 as SNEGSKA (reference sequence). The CDR3 covers 13 residues. The V end was cut by 6 bases, the J end by 4 bases, with 15 bases between. The CDR3 DNA reads TGCAGTGCCCGTCCTCGGGACCGCACTGAAGCTTTCTTT. Amino acids: CSARPRDRTEAFF.

The genes are TRBV28 and TRBJ2-3; no clear D gene. Germline V lookup: CDR1 MDHEN, CDR2 SYDVKM. Trimming shortened V by 1 base and J by 2 bases, and 13 bases separated the two germline ends. The CDR3 length is 16 residues. CDR3 nucleotide sequence: TGTGCCAGCAGTTTATACTCCCCGATAGCCACAGATACGCAGTATTTT. This encodes CASSLYSPIATDTQYF.

J is TRBJ1-2 and V is TRBV7-2; 9 bases fit TRBD1. The CDR3 is made up of 15 amino acids. The J segment lost 5 bases and the V segment lost 4 bases, leaving 8 bases of the junction unmatched. The germline gives CDR1 SGHTA, CDR2 FQGNSA. CDR3 in DNA: TGTGCCAGCAGCTCCCCGGGACAGGGTCGGTATGGCTACACCTTC. As protein: CASSSPGQGRYGYTF.

The chain is built from TRBV20-1 and TRBJ2-5; no clear D. The V and J ends lost 3 bases and 0 bases respectively, with 11 bases between them. Germline V lookup: CDR1 DFQATT, CDR2 SNEGSKA (reference sequence). The CDR3 length is 14 residues. CDR3 bases: TGCAGTGCTAGCGATTCATGGGACCAAGAGACCCAGTACTTC. This gives the protein CSASDSWDQETQYF.

This clonotype showed up just a few times. This rearrangement joins TRBV12-3 or TRBV12-4 to TRBJ2-3; D is ambiguous. The V end lost 2 bases, the J end lost 0 bases, and 9 bases lay between the germline ends. This CDR3 is 15 amino acids long. The CDR3 DNA follows: TGTGCCAGCAGTTTAAGGCCGATAAGCACAGATACGCAGTATTTT. Translated: CASSLRPISTDTQYF.

The DNA of the CDR3 is TGTGCCAGCAGCTTAGCCCCGAGGGGGAACAATGAGCAGTTCTTC. Its translation: CASSLAPRGNNEQFF. The V gene is TRBV7-4, the J gene TRBJ2-1, with a possible D match to TRBD1 (6 bases). CDR3 size: 15 residues. The V end was cut by 0 bases, the J end by 5 bases, with 11 bases between. Germline assignment: CDR1 SGHVT and CDR2 SQSDAQ.

This clonotype was picked up a small number of times. The rearrangement joins TRBV9 to TRBJ1-3; D is unclear. Germline V gene lookup returns CDR1 SGDLS and CDR2 YYNGEE. This CDR3 is 16 amino acids long. The V and J ends lost 2 bases and 2 bases respectively, with 14 bases between them. The CDR3 DNA reads as TGTGCCAGCAGCGTCAGCTCCGTCTCTGCTGGAAACACCATATATTTT. This encodes CASSVSSVSAGNTIYF.